This passage covers 17 T cell receptor beta chains from one sample sequenced in a study of T cells in Graves' hyperthyroidism and ophthalmopathy. Amplified regions were TCR beta CDR3 sequences from RNA transcripts. TCR CDR3 regions were first amplified by RT-PCR with HTBI primers. MiXCR, run by TCRdb on the multiplex PCR reads, gives a single entry per CDR3 protein. The top ten hold more than 25% of the sample, which has some 510,000 distinct CDR3 sequences, about a fifth seen once. Sequences were obtained from blood. Receptor source: a man younger than 35 with Graves' hyperthyroidism.

The chain links TRBV15 to TRBJ1-5; 9 positions match TRBD1. The CDR3 sequence is 17 residues long. V shed 3 bases, J shed 4 bases, and the junction held 10 bases outside the gene matches. Germline CDR1 and CDR2: LNHNV and YYDKDF (reference sequence). CDR3 bases: TGTGCCACCAGCAGTGGGGCCACAGGGGGCTATAATCAGCCCCAGCATTTT. Translation gives CATSSGATGGYNQPQHF.

This clonotype was observed at least ten times. This sequence joins TRBV5-8 and TRBJ1-2; 11 nucleotides match TRBD1. V dropped 5 bases and J dropped 8; count of bases not matched to a gene: 11. This CDR3 contains 15 residues. The germline gives CDR1 SGHTS, CDR2 YDEGEE. The CDR3 reads CASRRRTGGIGGYTF. CDR3 bases: TGTGCCAGCAGACGCCGGACAGGGGGCATCGGGGGCTACACCTTC.

This clonotype was seen repeatedly, ten times or more. The rearrangement links TRBV9 to TRBJ1-2, with D perhaps TRBD1 (6 bases). The CDR3 spans 15 residues. Between the trimmed V and J ends, which lost 3 bases and 1 base, there was a span of 13 bases. Germline V gene sequence: CDR1 SGDLS, CDR2 YYNGEE. Here the CDR3 reads CASSAWTASNYGYTF. CDR3 in DNA: TGTGCCAGCAGCGCGTGGACAGCAAGTAACTATGGCTACACCTTC.

The chain has TRBV18 and TRBJ2-2, with 8 bases aligning to TRBD1. Trimming cost V 3 bases and J 1 base; bases outside gene matches: 4. The CDR3 runs to 16 residues. CDR1 and CDR2 from the germline V gene are KGHSH and LQKENI. The DNA for the CDR3 is TGTGCCAGCTCACCCAGGACAGGGCAGAACACCGGGGAGCTGTTTTTT. Protein: CASSPRTGQNTGELFF.

This clonotype was observed a few times. It may be a read error: a sequence one base away is much more abundant. This chain links TRBV20-1 with TRBJ1-1; no clear D gene. The CDR3 has 13 amino acids. CDR1 is DFQATT and CDR2 is SNEGSKA in the germline V gene (reference sequence). V was trimmed by 3 bases and J by 3 bases, leaving 11 bases between them. For the CDR3, the DNA is TGCAGTGCTAGTCCCCAGCTGGACACTGAAGCTTTCTTT. This encodes CSASPQLDTEAFF.

The chain employs TRBV12-3 or TRBV12-4 and TRBJ1-2, with D possibly matching TRBD1 (6 bases). The V end lost 3 bases, the J end lost 3 bases, and 14 bases lay between the germline ends. There are 15 residues in the CDR3. CDR3 bases: TGTGCCAGCAGTTTTAGCCCAGGGGATGACTATGGCTACACCTTC. As protein: CASSFSPGDDYGYTF.

In this sample, this clonotype turned up many times. The rearrangement joins TRBV7-8 to TRBJ1-1, with 8 positions matching TRBD1. The germline V gene encodes CDR1 SGHVS and CDR2 FQNEAQ. The trim removed 7 bases at V and 4 bases at J, leaving 8 bases unmatched. This CDR3 contains 14 residues. The CDR3 is CASTPTGASTEAFF. In DNA, the CDR3 is TGTGCCAGCACTCCGACAGGGGCCTCCACTGAAGCTTTCTTT. Full variable domain (missing parts from reference TRBV7-8 and TRBJ1-1): GAGVSQSPRYKVAKRGQDVALRCDPISGHVSLFWYQQALGQGPEFLTYFQNEAQLDKSGLPSDRFFAERPEGSVSTLKIQRTQQEDSAVYLCASTPTGASTEAFFGQGTRLTVV.

This clonotype was detected ten times or more. The gene calls are TRBV12-3 or TRBV12-4 and TRBJ1-1; 12 bases line up with TRBD1. The trim removed 5 bases at V and 5 bases at J, leaving 6 bases unmatched. The CDR3 sequence is 15 residues long. The CDR3 sequence is CASSGTGGPRTEAFF. In DNA, the CDR3 is TGTGCCAGCAGTGGGACAGGGGGCCCGAGAACTGAAGCTTTCTTT.

This clonotype was counted ten times or more. The gene calls are TRBV12-3 or TRBV12-4 and TRBJ1-1; D ambiguous. CDR3 length: 10 amino acids. V gave up 7 bases and J gave up 3 bases, with 3 bases separating them. Written as DNA, the CDR3 is TGTGCCAGCACCTACACTGAAGCTTTCTTT. Translated, it gives CASTYTEAFF.

This clonotype has a count of ten or more. The CDR3 protein is CASSGQGLGTEAFF. In nucleotides, the CDR3 is TGTGCCAGCAGTGGTCAGGGGTTGGGCACTGAAGCTTTCTTT. J is TRBJ1-1 and V is TRBV6-1; D is possibly TRBD1 (6 bases). Per germline, CDR1 MNHNS and CDR2 SASEGT. V was cut by 4 bases and J by 4 bases, with 13 bases left in between. The CDR3 runs 14 residues.

The rearrangement joins TRBV7-8 to TRBJ2-7, with 10 bases fitting TRBD1. The J segment lost 5 bases and the V segment lost 6 bases, leaving 10 bases of the junction unmatched. The CDR3 spans 15 residues. Germline CDR1 and CDR2: SGHVS and FQNEAQ. CDR3 sequence reads: CASRSRQGARDEQYF. The DNA of the CDR3 is TGTGCCAGCAGATCCCGACAGGGGGCGAGAGACGAGCAGTACTTC.

The chain combines TRBV9 with TRBJ2-2; tentatively, D is TRBD1 or TRBD2 (6 bases each). Germline V CDR1 and CDR2: SGDLS, YYNGEE. The CDR3 runs 14 residues. V was shortened by 2 bases and J by 5 bases, with 10 bases between the two germline ends. CDR3 sequence: CASSVTGATGELFF. The CDR3 DNA is TGTGCCAGCAGCGTTACGGGGGCTACCGGGGAGCTGTTTTTT.

A remark on this clonotype: One end of the junction varies from germline; a read error may be responsible. The rearrangement uses TRBV6-1 and TRBJ2-4; TRBD2 matches 8 bases. Germline CDR1 and CDR2: MNHNS and SASEGT. This CDR3 comprises 16 residues. The CDR3 DNA reads as TGTGCCAGCAGTCGCGGGGGGAATTTAGCCAAAAACATTAAGTACTTC. Translation gives CASSRGGNLAKNIKYF.

Worth noting for this clonotype: Relative to the germline gene, one junction end is altered; a read error may explain this. The chain links TRBV15 to TRBJ2-7, with TRBD1 matching 8 bases. The CDR3 covers 15 residues. Germline lookup yields CDR1 LNHNV and CDR2 YYDKDF (reference sequence). CDR3 region: CATSKDRGPSYKQYF. The CDR3, as DNA: TGTGCCACCAGCAAAGACAGGGGACCATCCTACAAGCAGTACTTC.

This clonotype was recorded many times. The rearrangement links TRBV5-1 to TRBJ2-6; TRBD1 is a possible D gene (5 bases). This CDR3 is built from 15 residues. Trimming removed 2 bases at V and 4 bases at J, with 10 bases between. Germline V gives CDR1 SGHRS, CDR2 YFSETQ. The CDR3 nucleotides are TGCGCCAGCAGCTTAGGGGCCGGGGGGGCCAACGTCCTGACTTTC. Translation gives CASSLGAGGANVLTF.

The gene calls are TRBV29-1 and TRBJ2-7; perhaps TRBD2 as D (6 bases). Trimming took off 4 bases at V and 2 bases at J, with 18 bases between the two ends. The CDR3 spans 15 residues. CDR1 and CDR2 (germline): SQVTM, ANQGSEA. The CDR3 DNA follows: TGCAGCGTTGTAGGTCGGGGGAGAAAGCCCTACGAGCAGTACTTC. It is translated as CSVVGRGRKPYEQYF.

This clonotype was detected ten times or more. The chain links TRBV2 to TRBJ1-3, with D hard to call. The CDR3 length is 14 residues. The germline V and J ends were trimmed by 4 bases and 7 bases, with 14 bases remaining between them. Germline lookup yields CDR1 SNHLY and CDR2 FYNNEI. CDR3: CASSGGSLGNTIYF. CDR3 DNA sequence: TGTGCCAGCAGTGGAGGCAGCCTGGGGAACACCATATATTTT.